The 11 T cell receptor beta chains below were found in one sample sequenced in a study of CD8 T cells in Susac syndrome. When the RNA was reverse transcribed, random hexamers were used with an input of roughly 0.45 to 1 ug. TCRdb fed the immunoSEQ multiplex PCR reads into MiXCR, producing one record per CDR3 protein. The sample has around 200,000 distinct CDR3 sequences, around 93% seen once. The sequenced sample consisted of CD8+ T cells from PBMCs. Every receptor here comes from a human donor with Susac syndrome.

This sequence joins TRBV20-1 and TRBJ1-5; D ambiguous. Per germline, CDR1 DFQATT and CDR2 SNEGSKA (reference sequence). The CDR3 spans 12 residues. The ends were cut back, 1 base at V and 4 bases at J, with 5 bases in the middle. The CDR3 loop is CSARVENQPQHF. The CDR3 DNA sequence: TGCAGTGCTAGAGTAGAGAATCAGCCCCAGCATTTT.

The chain uses TRBV12-3 or TRBV12-4 and TRBJ2-3; 12 bases line up with TRBD2. The CDR3 extends over 19 amino acids. J lost 5 bases, V lost 3 bases, and 15 bases had no gene match. DNA for the CDR3: TGTGCCAGCAGTTTTACGTTCGCTAGCGGGAGGGCCTATGAAGATACGCAGTATTTT. This translates into CASSFTFASGRAYEDTQYF.

V is TRBV27 and J is TRBJ2-7; a possible D gene is TRBD2 (5 bases). V was pared by 8 bases and J by 3 bases, with 17 bases between. The germline CDR1 and CDR2 sequences are MNHEY and SMNVEV (reference sequence). The CDR3 sequence is 14 residues long. Here the CDR3 DNA reads TGTGCCAGCCATTGTCGGCCTGAGGGCTACGAGCAGTACTTC. It is translated as CASHCRPEGYEQYF.

CDR3 region: CSALTSGGSYNEQFF. The CDR3 DNA reads as TGCAGTGCTTTGACTAGCGGGGGAAGCTACAATGAGCAGTTCTTC. The chain combines TRBV20-1 with TRBJ2-1, with 12 bases that match TRBD2. Trimming removed 5 bases from V and 3 bases from J; junction bases left unmatched: 5. The CDR3 covers 15 residues. Germline V CDR1 and CDR2: DFQATT, SNEGSKA (reference sequence).

The genes are TRBV7-9 and TRBJ1-1; 8 bases fit TRBD1. This CDR3 spans 15 amino acids. The V and J ends lost 5 bases and 6 bases, in that order; junction bases with no gene match: 11. In germline, CDR1 is SEHNR, CDR2 FQNEAQ (reference sequence). CDR3 in amino acids: CASSPRTGKSAEAFF. The CDR3, as DNA: TGTGCCAGCAGCCCCAGGACAGGGAAGTCGGCTGAAGCTTTCTTT.

This rearrangement joins TRBV9 to TRBJ2-7, with D possibly being TRBD2 (6 bases). The germline V and J ends were trimmed by 3 bases and 1 base, with 11 bases remaining between them. Germline V gene data show CDR1 as SGDLS and CDR2 as YYNGEE. CDR3 length equals 14 residues. This chain's CDR3 is CASSAGTQSYEQYF. The DNA of the CDR3 is TGTGCCAGCAGCGCCGGGACTCAGTCCTACGAGCAGTACTTC.

Regarding this clonotype: The junction shows a germline mismatch at one end, possibly a read error. V and J are TRBV11-2 and TRBJ2-5, with a possible D match to TRBD2 (8 bases). CDR3 length: 12 amino acids. Looked up from germline, CDR1 is SGHAT and CDR2 is FQNNGV. The CDR3 loop reads CASSPGGDSRDF. CDR3 sequence (DNA): TGTGCCAGCAGCCCGGGGGGGGACAGTCGGGACTTC.

The genes are TRBV20-1 and TRBJ2-7, with 9 bases matching TRBD1. The CDR3 totals 16 residues. Germline V gene data show CDR1 as DFQATT and CDR2 as SNEGSKA (reference sequence). V was clipped by 4 bases and J by 5 bases; unmatched bases: 15. The CDR3 sequence: CSATRGTGTGRHEQYF. The CDR3 DNA follows: TGCAGTGCTACCCGGGGGACCGGGACAGGGAGGCACGAGCAGTACTTC.

This chain connects TRBV30 to TRBJ1-2, with TRBD1 matching 9 bases. This CDR3 contains 16 residues. With V trimmed by 6 bases and J by 5 bases, 16 bases remained unmatched. Germline V lookup: CDR1 GTSNPN, CDR2 SVGIG (reference sequence). The CDR3 is CACHSNRGRQGYGYTF. CDR3 coding DNA: TGTGCCTGCCACTCAAACAGGGGGCGCCAAGGATATGGCTACACCTTC. Looking up the rest from reference TRBV30 and TRBJ1-2 gives the full variable domain: SQTIHQWPATLVQPVGSPLSLECTVEGTSNPNLYWYRQAAGRGLQLLFYSVGIGQISSEVPQNLSASRPQDRQFILSSKKLLLSDSGFYLCACHSNRGRQGYGYTFGSGTRLTVV.

This chain links TRBV19 with TRBJ2-1, with D possibly being TRBD1 (6 bases). V shed 8 bases and J shed 7 bases, with 9 bases lying between them. The CDR3 sequence is 11 residues long. Germline CDR1 reads LNHDA; CDR2 reads SQIVND (reference sequence). In DNA, the CDR3 is TGTGCCAGTGAAACAGGGAATGAGCAGTTCTTC. Protein sequence: CASETGNEQFF.

The chain employs TRBV28 and TRBJ1-1; D ambiguous. CDR1 and CDR2 from the germline V gene are MDHEN and SYDVKM. The CDR3 contains 11 residues. Trimming took off 8 bases at V and 10 bases at J, with 14 bases between the two ends. The CDR3 nucleotides read TGTGCCAGCGAAAGTGGACTAGGAGCTTTCTTT. It encodes CASESGLGAFF.